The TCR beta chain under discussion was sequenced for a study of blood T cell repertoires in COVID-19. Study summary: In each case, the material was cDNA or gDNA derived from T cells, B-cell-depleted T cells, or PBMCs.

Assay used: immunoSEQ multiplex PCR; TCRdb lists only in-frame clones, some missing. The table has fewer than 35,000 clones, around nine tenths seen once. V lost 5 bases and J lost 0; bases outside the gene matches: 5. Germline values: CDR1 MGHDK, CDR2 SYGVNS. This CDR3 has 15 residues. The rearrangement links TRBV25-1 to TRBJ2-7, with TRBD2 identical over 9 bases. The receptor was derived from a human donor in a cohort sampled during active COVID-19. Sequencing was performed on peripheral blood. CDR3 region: CASSPTTSGSYEQYF. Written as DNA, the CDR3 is TGTGCCAGCAGTCCGACGACTAGCGGCTCCTACGAGCAGTACTTC.